This TCR beta chain was retrieved from a study of T cell changes during pregnancy in multiple sclerosis. V was cut by 10 bases and J by 2 bases, with 12 bases left in between. This CDR3 comprises 12 residues. The germline gives CDR1 ENHRY, CDR2 SYGVKD. TCRdb keeps only in-frame clones here, not all; method: immunoSEQ multiplex PCR. The table includes fewer than 40,000 clones, about 93% detected once. This TCR derives from a female donor in good health, enrolled as a control in a pregnancy study. The material was CD4+ T cells from peripheral blood mononuclear cells, obtained after pregnancy. V is TRBV10-3 and J is TRBJ2-7; possible D gene TRBD1, 5 bases. CDR3 sequence reads: CATRQGAYEQYF. For the CDR3, the DNA is TGTGCCACCCGTCAGGGTGCCTACGAGCAGTACTTC.